This T cell receptor (beta chain) was sequenced during a study of blood T cell repertoires in COVID-19. From germline, CDR1 is PRHDT and CDR2 FYEKMQ (reference sequence). The germline V and J ends were trimmed by 1 base and 5 bases, with 6 bases remaining between them. This CDR3 contains 12 residues. Methods used by the authors: Reference gene primers were amplified, and this amplification served to estimate nucleated cell counts. Measured with immunoSEQ multiplex PCR; TCRdb has only the in-frame clones, and not every one. D and trimming come from the DNA, and the V and J calls and clone size come from that table. The sample lists 180,000 or so clones, 85% to 90% occurring once.

The sequenced sample consisted of peripheral blood. The chain links TRBV13 to TRBJ2-7; D remains unclear. The sequence was collected from a man younger than 30 with active or convalescent COVID-19. The CDR3 nucleotides are TGTGCCAGCAGCTTAGACTCGGACGAGCAGTACTTC. This codes for CASSLDSDEQYF.